The 24 T cell receptor beta chains given below trace back to one sample, sequenced in a study of blood T cell repertoires in COVID-19. Measured with immunoSEQ multiplex PCR; TCRdb has only the in-frame clones, and not every one. The sample holds about 320,000 clones; around 85% are singletons and the top ten take approximately 1.9%. The specimen sequenced was PBMCs or T cells enriched from blood (not recorded which). These TCRs come from a woman in her 30s who had been exposed to COVID-19.

V is TRBV7-9 and J is TRBJ2-5; 11 nucleotides match TRBD2. Germline lookup yields CDR1 SEHNR and CDR2 FQNEAQ (reference sequence). Trimming cost V 5 bases and J 4 bases; bases outside gene matches: 9. The CDR3 is 16 amino acids. CDR3 sequence reads: CASSDVAGGPIETQYF. The DNA for the CDR3 is TGTGCCAGCAGCGACGTAGCGGGGGGGCCGATAGAGACCCAGTACTTC.

V gene TRBV23-1 combines with J gene TRBJ2-6; the match to TRBD1 covers 7 bases. TRBV23-1 qualifies as an ORF whose function is uncertain. The CDR3 runs 17 residues. The V and J ends lost 6 bases and 2 bases, in that order; junction bases with no gene match: 10. The CDR3 loop is CASRKTGKWPGANVLTF. CDR3 coding DNA: TGCGCCAGCAGGAAGACAGGGAAGTGGCCTGGGGCCAACGTCCTGACTTTC.

The chain has TRBV19 and TRBJ2-3; TRBD2 matches at 9 bases. CDR1 and CDR2 from the germline V gene are LNHDA and SQIVND (reference sequence). This CDR3 has 15 residues. The V gene end was trimmed by 10 bases and the J gene end by 1 base; junction bases not matched to a gene: 9. This chain's CDR3 is CATRRTSDRTDTQYF. CDR3 nucleotide sequence: TGTGCCACTAGACGGACTAGCGATCGCACAGATACGCAGTATTTT.

V is TRBV11-1 and J is TRBJ2-2; the D gene is possibly TRBD2 (5 bases). The CDR3 runs to 13 residues. Germline values: CDR1 SGHAT, CDR2 FQDESV (reference sequence). V gave up 5 bases and J gave up 7 bases, with 11 bases separating them. CDR3 region: CASSLTSGGELFF. Here the CDR3 DNA reads TGTGCCAGCAGCCTCACTAGTGGCGGGGAGCTGTTTTTT.

The rearrangement uses TRBV11-2 and TRBJ2-7; tentatively, D is TRBD2 (6 bases). V was cut by 1 base and J by 2 bases, with 21 bases left in between. The germline V gene has CDR1 SGHAT and CDR2 FQNNGV. This CDR3 comprises 18 residues. The CDR3 loop reads CASSLVGLPGLSPYEQYF. The DNA for the CDR3 is TGTGCCAGCAGCTTAGTTGGTCTACCGGGACTGAGCCCCTACGAGCAGTACTTC.

The J gene is TRBJ1-1, the V gene TRBV10-3; 7 nucleotides align to TRBD1. The germline CDR1 and CDR2 sequences are ENHRY and SYGVKD. This CDR3 has 15 amino acids. V shed 7 bases and J 2 bases; nucleotides not matched to a gene: 10. CDR3 coding DNA: TGTGCCATCACTACAGGGGCCTTCTCCAACACTGAAGCTTTCTTT. It is translated as CAITTGAFSNTEAFF.

The chain recombines TRBV6-5 with TRBJ2-7; tentatively, D is TRBD1 (5 bases). V lost 0 bases to trimming and J lost 9 bases, with 12 bases between them. The CDR3 sequence is 13 residues long. From germline, CDR1 is MNHEY and CDR2 SVGAGI. The CDR3 loop is CASSYSSRVGQYF. The CDR3 coding sequence is TGTGCCAGCAGTTACTCGAGCAGGGTAGGGCAGTACTTC.

The chain is built from TRBV7-2 and TRBJ1-2; 7 bases map to TRBD1. V lost 5 bases and J lost 4; bases outside the gene matches: 4. This CDR3 comprises 13 residues. Germline CDR1 is SGHTA and CDR2 is FQGNSA. In DNA form, the CDR3 reads TGTGCCAGCAGCCCGGGACAGACCTATGGCTACACCTTC. This sequence encodes CASSPGQTYGYTF.

The chain uses TRBV5-6 and TRBJ1-5; 8 positions agree with TRBD1. In germline, CDR1 is SGHDT, CDR2 YYEEEE. The J segment lost 6 bases and the V segment lost 2 bases, leaving 7 bases of the junction unmatched. This CDR3 contains 15 residues. The CDR3 loop is CASSFRTGLVQPQHF. The CDR3 nucleotides read TGTGCCAGCAGCTTCAGGACAGGGTTGGTTCAGCCCCAGCATTTT. Full variable domain (rest looked up from reference TRBV5-6 and TRBJ1-5): DAGVTQSPTHLIKTRGQQVTLRCSPKSGHDTVSWYQQALGQGPQFIFQYYEEEERQRGNFPDRFSGHQFPNYSSELNVNALLLGDSALYLCASSFRTGLVQPQHFGDGTRLSIL.

V gene TRBV7-2 combines with J gene TRBJ2-7, with D possibly TRBD1 on 5 matching bases. This CDR3 contains 15 residues. Germline lookup yields CDR1 SGHTA and CDR2 FQGNSA. The V gene lost 1 base and the J gene lost 7 bases, with 17 bases spanning the gap. The DNA for the CDR3 is TGTGCCAGCAGCTTAGAGGCGGTCAGGGTGAGAGAGCAGTACTTC. This gives the protein CASSLEAVRVREQYF.

The rearrangement links TRBV24-1 to TRBJ2-1; 10 bases match TRBD2. Germline lookup yields CDR1 KGHDR and CDR2 SFDVKD. V shed 4 bases and J 8 bases; nucleotides not matched to a gene: 10. The CDR3 is 16 residues long. The CDR3 nucleotides read TGTGCCACCAGTGAGTGGACTAGCGGAATAGGTGATGAGCAGTTCTTC. Translating it yields CATSEWTSGIGDEQFF.

This clone occurred a few times. CDR3 sequence (DNA): TGTGCCAGCAGCCTAAGTACCAGGACTAGCGGGGGCACAGATACGCAGTATTTT. It is translated as CASSLSTRTSGGTDTQYF. The V call is TRBV4-2, the J call TRBJ2-3; TRBD2 agrees at 12 bases. V was clipped by 4 bases and J by 1 base; unmatched bases: 9. Germline CDR1 reads LGHNA; CDR2 reads YNFKEQ. The CDR3 is 18 residues long.

The rearrangement uses TRBV6-5 and TRBJ2-7, with no clear D. Germline values: CDR1 MNHEY, CDR2 SVGAGI. The CDR3 is made up of 15 amino acids. Trimming removed 3 bases from V and 0 bases from J, with 12 bases in between. The CDR3 here is CASSYSSMGSYEQYF. CDR3 in DNA: TGTGCCAGCAGTTATAGCTCAATGGGCTCCTACGAGCAGTACTTC.

This CDR3 is CASSLVITQGASGNTIYF. CDR3 nucleotides: TGTGCCAGCAGCTTAGTTATTACACAGGGGGCATCTGGAAACACCATATATTTT. This chain joins TRBV11-2 and TRBJ1-3, with 9 bases that match TRBD1. The CDR3 totals 18 residues. The germline V gene has CDR1 SGHAT and CDR2 FQNNGV. Trimming cost V 1 base and J 1 base; bases outside gene matches: 8.

V and J are TRBV7-2 and TRBJ2-3; D gene unclear. Trimming took 6 bases from V and 3 from J, leaving 4 bases between them. The CDR3 has 11 amino acids. From germline, CDR1 is SGHTA and CDR2 FQGNSA. The CDR3 DNA reads TGTGCCAGCAGTAGTACAGATACGCAGTATTTT. It encodes CASSSTDTQYF.

The chain recombines TRBV2 with TRBJ2-1, with D possibly being TRBD2 (6 bases). This CDR3 contains 15 residues. V shed 7 bases and J shed 4 bases, with 17 bases lying between them. CDR1 is SNHLY and CDR2 is FYNNEI in the germline V gene. Written as DNA, the CDR3 is TGTGCCAGCAACGAAGTGGGGCGGGAATACAATGAGCAGTTCTTC. Residues: CASNEVGREYNEQFF.

The chain links TRBV2 to TRBJ1-4; TRBD1 might be the D (5 bases). Trimming removed 7 bases at V and 8 bases at J, with 11 bases between. This CDR3 is 12 amino acids long. Germline CDR1 and CDR2: SNHLY and FYNNEI. The DNA for the CDR3 is TGTGCCAGCATAGGGGTCGGGGAAAAACTGTTTTTT. Residues: CASIGVGEKLFF.

The J gene is TRBJ1-1, the V gene TRBV19; weak D call: TRBD1 (5 bases). With 5 bases removed from V and 1 base from J, the gap between germline ends came to 14 bases. The CDR3 has 15 residues. Germline assignment: CDR1 LNHDA and CDR2 SQIVND (reference sequence). CDR3 amino acids: CASSVFGDSNTEAFF. CDR3 DNA: TGTGCCAGTAGTGTCTTCGGGGACTCGAACACTGAAGCTTTCTTT.

This clone was picked up a small number of times. This chain connects TRBV7-6 to TRBJ1-2, with 9 bases that match TRBD1. CDR3 length: 15 amino acids. Looked up from germline, CDR1 is SGHVS and CDR2 is FNYEAQ. The J segment lost 0 bases and the V segment lost 5 bases, leaving 4 bases of the junction unmatched. The chain's CDR3 is CASSAQGATNYGYTF. CDR3 nucleotide sequence: TGTGCCAGCAGCGCACAGGGGGCTACTAACTATGGCTACACCTTC.

V is TRBV9 and J is TRBJ1-5; perhaps TRBD1 as D (5 bases). CDR3 size: 14 residues. Germline assignment: CDR1 SGDLS and CDR2 YYNGEE. V was clipped by 2 bases and J by 2 bases, with 8 bases between them. CDR3 sequence: CASSVGGGNQPQHF. The CDR3 region has the DNA TGTGCCAGCAGCGTTGGGGGGGGCAATCAGCCCCAGCATTTT.

The genes are TRBV19 and TRBJ1-3; D may be TRBD1 (5 bases). Trimming took off 5 bases at V and 1 base at J, with 21 bases between the two ends. This CDR3 is built from 18 residues. The germline CDR1 and CDR2 sequences are LNHDA and SQIVND (reference sequence). CDR3 nucleotide sequence: TGTGCCAGTAGTTCGAAAAGGAGTACTGGGACTTCTGGAAACACCATATATTTT. Protein sequence: CASSSKRSTGTSGNTIYF.

In its sample, this clone was seen once. The J gene is TRBJ1-1, the V gene TRBV11-2; 9 nucleotides agree with TRBD1. With 5 bases clipped from V and 1 base from J, the junction kept 8 bases outside the gene matches. Germline CDR1 reads SGHAT; CDR2 reads FQNNGV. The CDR3 totals 16 residues. CDR3 sequence (DNA): TGTGCCAGCAGCCCCGGGACAGGGAGGGAGAACACTGAAGCTTTCTTT. Its protein product is CASSPGTGRENTEAFF.

This clone came up a few times. The chain links TRBV7-8 to TRBJ1-3, with a possible D match to TRBD1 (5 bases). This CDR3 region has 15 residues. V gave up 1 base and J gave up 0 bases, with 7 bases separating them. CDR1 and CDR2 (germline): SGHVS, FQNEAQ. CDR3 nucleotides: TGTGCCAGCAGCTTAGGACAGTTCTCTGGAAACACCATATATTTT. Amino acid sequence: CASSLGQFSGNTIYF.

V is TRBV7-3 and J is TRBJ2-1; TRBD1 matches at 9 bases. Germline V gives CDR1 SGHTA, CDR2 FQGTGA. The V segment lost 4 bases and the J segment 6 bases; nucleotides outside the gene matches: 7. The CDR3 extends over 15 amino acids. The CDR3 protein is CASSSPGTGTNEQFF. The DNA of the CDR3 is TGTGCCAGCAGCTCCCCCGGGACAGGGACCAATGAGCAGTTCTTC.